This TCR beta chain was sequenced in a study of shared clonotypes between healthy human individuals. Study-level background: CD4 naive and memory got three plates each, CD8 naive two, CD8 memory one. Findings and caveats of the study: Rarefaction showed sorted-subset sequencing was incomplete despite large depth.

Cells designated naive CD8 were CD45RO-negative and were positively selected for CCR7, with terminally differentiated effector memory CD45RA+ cells excluded. Recent acute infections and vaccinations were absent in the healthy HIV-negative adult donors. The V and J ends lost 1 base and 6 bases respectively, with 10 bases between them. Germline lookup yields CDR1 MGHRA and CDR2 YSYEKL. The CDR3 runs to 13 residues. A single count supports this clone. As yet, its antigen is unknown. Every subset's genomic DNA went evenly onto several immunoSEQ plates. Produced via immunoSEQ multiplex PCR; TCRdb's table is partial and in-frame only. The sample consists of hundreds of thousands of clones, 90% to 97% of them appearing once.

This TCR was sampled from a woman younger than 45 in good health. The chain uses TRBV4-1 and TRBJ2-7; D remains unclear. The sample was naive CD8+ T cells sorted from blood. The CDR3 region has the DNA TGCGCCAGCAGCCAAGTCACGACGGGCGAGCAGTACTTC. It encodes CASSQVTTGEQYF.